The clone carrying this T cell receptor (beta chain) was seen a single time. V was pared by 0 bases and J by 6 bases, with 14 bases between. This CDR3 region has 14 residues. Germline V CDR1 and CDR2: GTSNPN, SVGIG (reference sequence). The data derive from a study of blood T cell repertoires in COVID-19. Study-wide background: Whether acute or convalescent, the COVID-19 samples came from the United States, Italy and Spain. The cDNA or gDNA used as material had been derived from T cells, B-cell-depleted T cells, or PBMCs.

Per the authors' pipeline: Reference gene primers were amplified, and this amplification served to estimate nucleated cell counts. The protocol was immunoSEQ multiplex PCR, while the TCRdb copy is restricted to in-frame clones and leaves out a portion. That table is the source of V, J and clone size, and D and trimming were worked out from the DNA. The table lists under 300,000 clones, around four fifths of them singletons. The source is a woman in her thirties or forties with active or convalescent COVID-19. The sequencing sample was made of peripheral blood. The chain employs TRBV30 and TRBJ1-1, with D perhaps matching TRBD1 (6 bases). CDR3 amino acids: CAWSVRRQEPEAFF. CDR3 sequence (DNA): TGTGCCTGGAGTGTACGAAGACAGGAACCTGAAGCTTTCTTT.